What follows is one TCR beta chain and its context. Its specificity is unknown. The data were produced by immunoSEQ multiplex PCR, yet TCRdb's version contains in-frame clones alone and is incomplete. The repertoire holds around 50,000 clones, about 87% seen once, with roughly 4.8% in the top ten. The data belong to a study of a mutant IDH1 vaccine in newly diagnosed glioma. Study-level information: Patients began vaccination 4-6 weeks after radiotherapy alone, or with temozolomide cycles. Treated patients showed a male proportion of about 62%, a female proportion of about 40%, and a mean age of around 40 years. Therapy received beforehand was radiotherapy, temozolomide, or both, with most patients given both. Study outcomes and limitations: The study observed vaccine-induced immune responses in 90% to 95% of patients.

Documented time point: week 5, during vaccination. Every vaccine dose comprised 300 ug of mutant IDH1 20-mer peptide plus topical imiquimod. The source of this sequence is a middle-aged woman with glioma. Sequencing used PBMCs, obtained from a glioma patient whose treatment included an IDH1 peptide vaccine.

DNA for the CDR3: TGTGCCAGCAGTGAATTAGCGGGGGCCACCACAGATACGCAGTATTTT. It translates to CASSELAGATTDTQYF. The chain combines TRBV6-4 with TRBJ2-3; 9 positions match TRBD2. The CDR3 consists of 16 residues. Losses at the gene ends were 3 bases for V and 2 bases for J; bases not matched to a gene: 6. In germline, CDR1 is MRHNA, CDR2 SNTAGT.